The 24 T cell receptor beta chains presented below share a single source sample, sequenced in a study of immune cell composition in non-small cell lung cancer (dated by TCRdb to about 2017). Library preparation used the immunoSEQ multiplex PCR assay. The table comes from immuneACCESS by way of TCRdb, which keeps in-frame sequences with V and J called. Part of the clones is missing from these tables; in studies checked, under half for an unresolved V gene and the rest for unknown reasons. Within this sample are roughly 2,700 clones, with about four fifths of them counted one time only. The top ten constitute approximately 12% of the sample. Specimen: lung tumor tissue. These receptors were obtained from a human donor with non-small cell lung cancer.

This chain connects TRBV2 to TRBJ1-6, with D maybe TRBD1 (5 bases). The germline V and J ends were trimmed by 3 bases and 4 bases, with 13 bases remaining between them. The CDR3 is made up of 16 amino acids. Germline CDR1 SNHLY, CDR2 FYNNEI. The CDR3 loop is CASSDPGEGYNSPLHF. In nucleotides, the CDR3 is TGTGCCAGCAGTGATCCGGGGGAGGGTTATAATTCACCCCTCCACTTT.

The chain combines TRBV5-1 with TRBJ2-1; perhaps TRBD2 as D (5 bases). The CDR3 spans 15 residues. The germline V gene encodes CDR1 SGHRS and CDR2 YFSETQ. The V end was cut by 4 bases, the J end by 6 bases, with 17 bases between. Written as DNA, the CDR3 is TGCGCCAGCAGCAAACCGCCGAGGGTCGGCAATGAGCAGTTCTTC. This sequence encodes CASSKPPRVGNEQFF. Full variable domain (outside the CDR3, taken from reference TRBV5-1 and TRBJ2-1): KAGVTQTPRYLIKTRGQQVTLSCSPISGHRSVSWYQQTPGQGLQFLFEYFSETQRNKGNFPGRFSGRQFSNSRSEMNVSTLELGDSALYLCASSKPPRVGNEQFFGPGTRLTVL.

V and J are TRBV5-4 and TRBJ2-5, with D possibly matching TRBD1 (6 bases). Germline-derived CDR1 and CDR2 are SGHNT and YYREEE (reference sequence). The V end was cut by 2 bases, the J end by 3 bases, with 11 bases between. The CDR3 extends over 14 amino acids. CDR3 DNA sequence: TGTGCCAGCAGCTTCCGGGACACCGAAGAGACCCAGTACTTC. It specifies CASSFRDTEETQYF.

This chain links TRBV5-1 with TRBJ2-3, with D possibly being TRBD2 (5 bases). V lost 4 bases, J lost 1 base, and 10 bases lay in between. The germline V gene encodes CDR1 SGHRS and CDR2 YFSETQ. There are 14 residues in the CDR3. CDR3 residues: CASSLEGRTDTQYF. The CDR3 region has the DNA TGCGCCAGCAGCCTAGAGGGCCGCACAGATACGCAGTATTTT.

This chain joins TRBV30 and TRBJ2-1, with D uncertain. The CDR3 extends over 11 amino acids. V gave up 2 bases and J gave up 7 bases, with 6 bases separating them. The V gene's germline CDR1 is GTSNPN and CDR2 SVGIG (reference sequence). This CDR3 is CAWSRLNEQFF. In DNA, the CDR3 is TGTGCCTGGAGTCGACTGAATGAGCAGTTCTTC.

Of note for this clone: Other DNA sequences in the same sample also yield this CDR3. CDR3 in DNA: TGCGCCAGCAGCCAAGCGGGAGGTACCCCCTACGAGCAGTACTTC. Its translation: CASSQAGGTPYEQYF. The chain couples TRBV4-1 to TRBJ2-7, with 7 bases aligning to TRBD2. CDR1 is MGHRA, CDR2 YSYEKL, per germline. V shed 1 base and J 2 bases; nucleotides not matched to a gene: 5. The CDR3 is 15 amino acids.

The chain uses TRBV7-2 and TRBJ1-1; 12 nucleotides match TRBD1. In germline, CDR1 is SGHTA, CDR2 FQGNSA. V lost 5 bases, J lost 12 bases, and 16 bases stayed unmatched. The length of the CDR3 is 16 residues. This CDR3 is CASSITGTGGRSTTFF. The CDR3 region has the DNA TGTGCCAGCAGCATCACCGGGACAGGGGGCCGGTCAACAACTTTCTTT. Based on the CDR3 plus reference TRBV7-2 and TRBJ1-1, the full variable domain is GAGVSQSPSNKVTEKGKDVELRCDPISGHTALYWYRQSLGQGLEFLIYFQGNSAPDKSGLPSDRFSAERTGGSVSTLTIQRTQQEDSAVYLCASSITGTGGRSTTFFGQGTRLTVV.

The CDR3 sequence: CASSLSPGGRYEQYF. The CDR3 DNA sequence: TGTGCCAGCAGCTTAAGCCCAGGGGGCAGGTACGAGCAGTACTTC. V is TRBV7-2 and J is TRBJ2-7; 8 positions match TRBD1. The CDR3 runs to 15 residues. With 2 bases clipped from V and 4 bases from J, the junction kept 7 bases outside the gene matches. Germline loops: CDR1 SGHTA, CDR2 FQGNSA.

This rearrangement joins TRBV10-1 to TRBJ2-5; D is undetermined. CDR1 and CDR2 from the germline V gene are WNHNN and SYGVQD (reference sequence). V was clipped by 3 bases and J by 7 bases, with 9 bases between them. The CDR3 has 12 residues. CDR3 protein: CASSENRGTQYF. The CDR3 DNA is TGCGCCAGCAGTGAAAACCGAGGGACCCAGTACTTC.

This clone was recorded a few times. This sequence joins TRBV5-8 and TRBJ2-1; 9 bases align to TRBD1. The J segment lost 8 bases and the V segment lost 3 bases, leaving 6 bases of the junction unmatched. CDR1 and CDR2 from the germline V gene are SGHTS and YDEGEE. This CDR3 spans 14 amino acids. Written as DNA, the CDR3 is TGTGCCAGCAGCTACGGGACAGGGCAAGATGAGCAGTTCTTC. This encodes CASSYGTGQDEQFF.

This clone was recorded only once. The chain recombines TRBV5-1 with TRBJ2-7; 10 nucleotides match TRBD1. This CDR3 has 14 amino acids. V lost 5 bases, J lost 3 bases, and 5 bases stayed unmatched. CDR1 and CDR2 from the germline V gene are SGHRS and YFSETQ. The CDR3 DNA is TGCGCCAGCAGGCCGGACAGGGGGTTCTACGAGCAGTACTTC. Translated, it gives CASRPDRGFYEQYF.

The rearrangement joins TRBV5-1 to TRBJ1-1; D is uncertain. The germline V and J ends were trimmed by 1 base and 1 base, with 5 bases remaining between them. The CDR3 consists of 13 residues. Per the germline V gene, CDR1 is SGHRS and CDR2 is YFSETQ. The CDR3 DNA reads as TGCGCCAGCAGCTTGCAGGCGAACACTGAAGCTTTCTTT. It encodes CASSLQANTEAFF.

This CDR3 is CASSPSTGAGEKLFF. The CDR3 DNA follows: TGTGCCAGCAGCCCATCAACAGGGGCCGGTGAAAAACTGTTTTTT. The chain links TRBV5-8 to TRBJ1-4; 7 bases match TRBD1. This CDR3 has 15 amino acids. J was trimmed by 7 bases and V by 4 bases; bases with no gene match: 10. Per germline, CDR1 SGHTS and CDR2 YDEGEE.

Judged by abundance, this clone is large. The CDR3 coding sequence is TGTGCCAGCAGCTTAGGACTAGCGGGGGGGAATGAGCAGTTCTTC. It codes for CASSLGLAGGNEQFF. This chain uses TRBV7-2 with TRBJ2-1; 14 bases line up with TRBD2. CDR1 and CDR2 (germline): SGHTA, FQGNSA. Trimming removed 1 base from V and 7 bases from J; junction bases left unmatched: 0. This CDR3 has 15 residues.

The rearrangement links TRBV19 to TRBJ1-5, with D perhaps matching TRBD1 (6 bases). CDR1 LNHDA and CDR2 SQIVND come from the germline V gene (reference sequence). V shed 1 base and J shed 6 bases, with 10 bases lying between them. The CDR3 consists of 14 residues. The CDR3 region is CASSIVTGSQPQHF. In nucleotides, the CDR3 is TGTGCCAGTAGTATAGTTACAGGGAGTCAGCCCCAGCATTTT. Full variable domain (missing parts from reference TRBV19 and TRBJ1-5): DGGITQSPKYLFRKEGQNVTLSCEQNLNHDAMYWYRQDPGQGLRLIYYSQIVNDFQKGDIAEGYSVSREKKESFPLTVTSAQKNPTAFYLCASSIVTGSQPQHFGDGTRLSIL.

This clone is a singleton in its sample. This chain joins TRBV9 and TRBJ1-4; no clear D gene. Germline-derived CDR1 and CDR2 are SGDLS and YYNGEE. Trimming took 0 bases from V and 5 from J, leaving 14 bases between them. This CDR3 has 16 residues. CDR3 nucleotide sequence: TGTGCCAGCAGCGTAGGGGAGCTGGGCCCCAATGAAAAACTGTTTTTT. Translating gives CASSVGELGPNEKLFF.

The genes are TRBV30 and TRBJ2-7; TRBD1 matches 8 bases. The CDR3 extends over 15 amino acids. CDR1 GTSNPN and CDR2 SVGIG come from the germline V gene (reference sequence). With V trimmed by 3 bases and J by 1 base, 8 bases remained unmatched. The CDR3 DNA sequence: TGTGCCTGGAGCGCAAAAACAGGGGGATCCTACGAGCAGTACTTC. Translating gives CAWSAKTGGSYEQYF.

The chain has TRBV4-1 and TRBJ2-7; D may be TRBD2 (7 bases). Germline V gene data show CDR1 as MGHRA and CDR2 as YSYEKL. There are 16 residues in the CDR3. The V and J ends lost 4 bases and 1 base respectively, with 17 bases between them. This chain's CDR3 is CASSLGIGGESYEQYF. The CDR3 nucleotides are TGCGCCAGCAGCCTGGGAATAGGGGGGGAATCCTACGAGCAGTACTTC.

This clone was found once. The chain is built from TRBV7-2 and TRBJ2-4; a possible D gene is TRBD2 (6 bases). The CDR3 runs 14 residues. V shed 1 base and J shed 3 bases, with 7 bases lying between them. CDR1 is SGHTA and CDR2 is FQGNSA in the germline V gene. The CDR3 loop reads CASSLGLGKNIQYF. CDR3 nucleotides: TGTGCCAGCAGCTTAGGACTAGGCAAAAACATTCAGTACTTC.

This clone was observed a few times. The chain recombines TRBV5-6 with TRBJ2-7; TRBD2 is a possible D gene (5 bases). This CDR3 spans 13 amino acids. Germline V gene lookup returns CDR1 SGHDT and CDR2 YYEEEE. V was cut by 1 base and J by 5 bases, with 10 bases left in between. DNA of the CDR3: TGTGCCAGCAGCTTGCCGGGGTCCAACGAGCAGTACTTC. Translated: CASSLPGSNEQYF. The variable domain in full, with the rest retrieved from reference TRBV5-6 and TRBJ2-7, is DAGVTQSPTHLIKTRGQQVTLRCSPKSGHDTVSWYQQALGQGPQFIFQYYEEEERQRGNFPDRFSGHQFPNYSSELNVNALLLGDSALYLCASSLPGSNEQYFGPGTRLTVT.

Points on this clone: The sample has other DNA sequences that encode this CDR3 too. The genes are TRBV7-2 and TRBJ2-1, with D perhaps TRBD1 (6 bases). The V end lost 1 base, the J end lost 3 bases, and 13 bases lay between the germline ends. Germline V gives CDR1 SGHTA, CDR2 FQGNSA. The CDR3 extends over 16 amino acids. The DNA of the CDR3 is TGTGCCAGCAGCTTAGTGCCTGGGGGCGGCTACAATGAGCAGTTCTTC. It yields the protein CASSLVPGGGYNEQFF.

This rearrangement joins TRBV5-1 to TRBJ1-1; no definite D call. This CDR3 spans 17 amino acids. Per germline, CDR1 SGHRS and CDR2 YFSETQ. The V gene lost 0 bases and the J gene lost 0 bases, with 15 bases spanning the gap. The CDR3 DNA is TGCGCCAGCAGCTTGGAGATAAACCCGGGAATGAACACTGAAGCTTTCTTT. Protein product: CASSLEINPGMNTEAFF. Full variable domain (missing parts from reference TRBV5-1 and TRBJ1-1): KAGVTQTPRYLIKTRGQQVTLSCSPISGHRSVSWYQQTPGQGLQFLFEYFSETQRNKGNFPGRFSGRQFSNSRSEMNVSTLELGDSALYLCASSLEINPGMNTEAFFGQGTRLTVV.

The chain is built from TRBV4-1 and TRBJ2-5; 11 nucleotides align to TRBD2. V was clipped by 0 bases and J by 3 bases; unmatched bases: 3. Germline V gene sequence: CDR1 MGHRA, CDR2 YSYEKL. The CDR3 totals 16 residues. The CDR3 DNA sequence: TGCGCCAGCAGCCAAGACGGGACTAGCGGAGAAGAGACCCAGTACTTC. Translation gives CASSQDGTSGEETQYF.

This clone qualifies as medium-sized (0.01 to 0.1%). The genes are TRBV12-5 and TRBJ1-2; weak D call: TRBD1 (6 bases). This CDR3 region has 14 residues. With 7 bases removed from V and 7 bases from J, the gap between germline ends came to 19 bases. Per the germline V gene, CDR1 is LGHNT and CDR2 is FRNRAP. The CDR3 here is CASALDDQGSGYTF. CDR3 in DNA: TGTGCTAGTGCCCTGGACGACCAGGGGAGTGGCTACACCTTC.